Below are 25 T cell receptor beta chains sequenced from a single sample in a study of T cell repertoires and HLA-DP antigens. Produced via immunoSEQ multiplex PCR; TCRdb's table is partial and in-frame only. The data hold some 110,000 clones, with about 91% observed a single time. These receptors have no identified antigens. The sequencing input was CD4+ T cells from PBMCs. These receptors originate from a woman younger than 30 in good health and CMV-seronegative.

This chain joins TRBV30 and TRBJ2-2, with TRBD1 matching over 8 bases. The CDR3 is made up of 14 amino acids. Unmatched junction bases numbered 6, after V lost 3 bases and J lost 6 bases. In germline, CDR1 is GTSNPN, CDR2 SVGIG (reference sequence). The CDR3 spells CAWSKWTGSGELFF. DNA of the CDR3: TGTGCCTGGAGCAAATGGACAGGGTCCGGGGAGCTGTTTTTT.

The gene calls are TRBV2 and TRBJ1-2, with TRBD1 identical over 7 bases. J lost 3 bases, V lost 10 bases, and 14 bases had no gene match. This CDR3 spans 15 amino acids. The germline gives CDR1 SNHLY, CDR2 FYNNEI. The CDR3 nucleotides are TGTGCCAACAATAGGGGGCAGGGGGAGGACTATGGCTACACCTTC. The encoded protein is CANNRGQGEDYGYTF.

This rearrangement joins TRBV9 to TRBJ2-1, with D possibly being TRBD1 (6 bases). Germline V CDR1 and CDR2: SGDLS, YYNGEE. V lost 0 bases to trimming and J lost 4 bases, with 14 bases between them. This CDR3 spans 16 amino acids. CDR3 nucleotide sequence: TGTGCCAGCAGCGTAGAAGCTCAGGGACATTACAATGAGCAGTTCTTC. Amino acid sequence: CASSVEAQGHYNEQFF.

The chain links TRBV20-1 to TRBJ1-2; TRBD1 might be the D (6 bases). Germline assignment: CDR1 DFQATT and CDR2 SNEGSKA (reference sequence). The CDR3 extends over 11 amino acids. Between the trimmed V and J ends, which lost 4 bases and 7 bases, there was a span of 10 bases. The CDR3 loop is CSAIGGIGYTF. The CDR3 coding sequence is TGCAGTGCTATAGGGGGAATTGGCTACACCTTC.

This chain connects TRBV18 to TRBJ1-2; D gene unclear. The germline V gene encodes CDR1 KGHSH and CDR2 LQKENI. V was cut by 4 bases and J by 2 bases, with 8 bases left in between. The CDR3 runs to 13 residues. The DNA of the CDR3 is TGTGCCAGCTCACGCAGCCAGAACTATGGCTACACCTTC. Translation: CASSRSQNYGYTF.

The gene calls are TRBV28 and TRBJ1-5, with 10 bases matching TRBD1. This CDR3 spans 19 amino acids. Trimming at V came to 8 bases and at J to 2 bases, leaving 18 bases not matched to a gene. Looked up from germline, CDR1 is MDHEN and CDR2 is SYDVKM. The CDR3 bases are TGTGCCAGCTGGGACAGGGGTTTTAACTTGTTACTTGGCAATCAGCCCCAGCATTTT. It codes for CASWDRGFNLLLGNQPQHF.

The chain combines TRBV7-9 with TRBJ1-2; 7 nucleotides line up with TRBD1. V shed 1 base, J shed 7 bases, and the junction held 3 bases outside the gene matches. CDR1 SEHNR and CDR2 FQNEAQ come from the germline V gene (reference sequence). This CDR3 contains 13 residues. The CDR3 here is CASSLETGFGYTF. In DNA, the CDR3 is TGTGCCAGCAGCTTAGAGACAGGGTTTGGCTACACCTTC.

The V and J genes are TRBV18 and TRBJ1-2; TRBD1 might be the D (5 bases). Germline V lookup: CDR1 KGHSH, CDR2 LQKENI. This CDR3 comprises 13 residues. V dropped 8 bases and J dropped 3 bases, with 13 bases sitting between them. CDR3 residues: CASASGVDYGYTF. CDR3 coding DNA: TGTGCCAGCGCCTCGGGGGTTGACTATGGCTACACCTTC.

The chain has TRBV6-5 and TRBJ1-5; a weak D match, TRBD1 (5 bases). The V gene's germline CDR1 is MNHEY and CDR2 SVGAGI. V was trimmed by 0 bases and J by 11 bases, leaving 17 bases between them. The CDR3 has 15 amino acids. The CDR3 nucleotides read TGTGCCAGCAGTTACTCGAGGCAGGGTATGGGGTCCCAGCATTTT. This gives the protein CASSYSRQGMGSQHF.

V and J are TRBV28 and TRBJ2-4; no clear D gene. The CDR3 has 15 residues. V lost 2 bases, J lost 0 bases, and 8 bases lay in between. Germline V gene sequence: CDR1 MDHEN, CDR2 SYDVKM. CDR3 sequence: CASSLAVLAKNIQYF. For the CDR3, the DNA is TGTGCCAGCAGTTTAGCGGTTCTAGCCAAAAACATTCAGTACTTC.

The V call is TRBV10-3, the J call TRBJ2-1, with 7 nucleotides matching TRBD1. The CDR3 totals 14 residues. Germline CDR1 ENHRY, CDR2 SYGVKD. V dropped 6 bases and J dropped 8; count of bases not matched to a gene: 10. In nucleotides, the CDR3 is TGTGCCATCAGCCATGAGGGACAGAGCCATGAGCAGTTCTTC. Translation gives CAISHEGQSHEQFF.

The table lists this clone with a count of one. This sequence joins TRBV30 and TRBJ2-1; 7 bases agree with TRBD2. The V segment lost 1 base and the J segment 9 bases; nucleotides outside the gene matches: 9. Germline CDR1 GTSNPN, CDR2 SVGIG (reference sequence). This CDR3 has 14 residues. In DNA form, the CDR3 reads TGTGCCTGGAGTGGGGGAGGGCGGTGGATTGAGCAGTTCTTC. It specifies CAWSGGGRWIEQFF.

This chain connects TRBV5-8 to TRBJ2-4; TRBD2 aligns across 10 bases. This CDR3 contains 19 residues. V gave up 0 bases and J gave up 1 base; unmatched junction bases: 10. Germline lookup yields CDR1 SGHTS and CDR2 YDEGEE. The CDR3 loop reads CASSLAPKREGHAKNIQYF. The CDR3, as DNA: TGTGCCAGCAGCTTGGCCCCAAAGCGGGAGGGCCATGCCAAAAACATTCAGTACTTC.

This sequence joins TRBV29-1 and TRBJ2-1; D possibly corresponds to TRBD2 (5 bases). Looked up from germline, CDR1 is SQVTM and CDR2 is ANQGSEA. Trimming pared 4 bases from V and 0 bases from J, leaving 10 bases between. The CDR3 has 14 residues. CDR3 in DNA: TGCAGCGTTGTCGCGGGTAGCTCCTACAATGAGCAGTTCTTC. Translating it yields CSVVAGSSYNEQFF.

The CDR3 is CASSLDGSGNTIYF. The CDR3 nucleotides read TGTGCCAGCAGCTTAGACGGCTCTGGAAACACCATATATTTT. The J gene is TRBJ1-3, the V gene TRBV7-3; D gene uncertain. CDR3 length equals 14 residues. In germline, CDR1 is SGHTA, CDR2 FQGTGA. The germline V and J ends were trimmed by 2 bases and 0 bases, with 5 bases remaining between them.

J is TRBJ2-2 and V is TRBV2; 7 bases line up with TRBD2. Germline loops: CDR1 SNHLY, CDR2 FYNNEI. The CDR3 extends over 12 amino acids. V lost 6 bases and J lost 7; bases outside the gene matches: 2. The DNA for the CDR3 is TGTGCCAGCAGGCCGGGAGGCGGGGAGCTGTTTTTT. Amino acids: CASRPGGGELFF. Full variable domain (remainder filled in from reference TRBV2 and TRBJ2-2): EPEVTQTPSHQVTQMGQEVILRCVPISNHLYFYWYRQILGQKVEFLVSFYNNEISEKSEIFDDQFSVERPDGSNFTLKIRSTKLEDSAMYFCASRPGGGELFFGEGSRLTVL.

The rearrangement joins TRBV10-1 to TRBJ2-7, with D uncertain. V dropped 1 base and J dropped 2 bases, with 15 bases sitting between them. Germline-derived CDR1 and CDR2 are WNHNN and SYGVQD (reference sequence). The CDR3 runs to 16 residues. The CDR3 reads CASSELKRAETYEQYF. The CDR3 nucleotides read TGCGCCAGCAGTGAGTTAAAACGGGCGGAGACCTACGAGCAGTACTTC.

The V call is TRBV5-1, the J call TRBJ2-7; D might be TRBD1 (7 bases). This CDR3 has 14 residues. Germline V gene data show CDR1 as SGHRS and CDR2 as YFSETQ. Deletions cut 0 bases from V and 6 bases from J, with 13 bases between. The CDR3 protein is CASSLGRGAAEQYV. CDR3 nucleotide sequence: TGCGCCAGCAGCTTGGGCAGGGGGGCGGCCGAGCAGTACGTC.

This chain connects TRBV5-1 to TRBJ1-1, with D perhaps matching TRBD1 (5 bases). CDR1 and CDR2 from the germline V gene are SGHRS and YFSETQ. Trimming cost V 0 bases and J 5 bases, with 14 bases left between them. The CDR3 is 15 amino acids. The CDR3 DNA reads TGCGCCAGCAGCTTGGGGGGGAACCTCGGGACTGAAGCTTTCTTT. Translated, it gives CASSLGGNLGTEAFF.

The chain has TRBV28 and TRBJ2-3, with TRBD1 matching 9 bases. The CDR3 is made up of 18 amino acids. J lost 7 bases, V lost 5 bases, and 19 bases had no gene match. The germline CDR1 and CDR2 sequences are MDHEN and SYDVKM. The CDR3 coding sequence is TGTGCCAGCAGTCACCTCAAAACAGGGGGCGCCCTGAGATATACGCAGTATTTT. This translates into CASSHLKTGGALRYTQYF.

The chain combines TRBV29-1 with TRBJ2-1, with TRBD2 matching over 13 bases. J was trimmed by 8 bases and V by 6 bases; bases with no gene match: 10. This CDR3 spans 15 amino acids. Germline V gives CDR1 SQVTM, CDR2 ANQGSEA. The CDR3 coding sequence is TGCAGCGTCGGGAGGACTAGCGGGAGAGGTTATGAGCAGTTCTTC. As protein: CSVGRTSGRGYEQFF.

J is TRBJ1-6 and V is TRBV7-3, with 8 bases that match TRBD1. Germline V gene lookup returns CDR1 SGHTA and CDR2 FQGTGA. This CDR3 spans 14 amino acids. Trimming took 4 bases from V and 6 from J; bases not matched to a gene: 2. DNA for the CDR3: TGTGCCAGCAGCTCGGACAGGGTTAATTCACCCCTCCACTTT. Translated: CASSSDRVNSPLHF.

The chain has TRBV5-1 and TRBJ2-2; 9 bases line up with TRBD2. There are 16 residues in the CDR3. Trimming cost V 0 bases and J 5 bases; bases outside gene matches: 5. CDR1 SGHRS and CDR2 YFSETQ come from the germline V gene. This CDR3 is CASSLERGAGTGELFF. The CDR3 DNA reads TGCGCCAGCAGCTTGGAGCGGGGGGCGGGGACCGGGGAGCTGTTTTTT.

The chain combines TRBV19 with TRBJ2-6, with 9 bases aligning to TRBD1. Germline V gene lookup returns CDR1 LNHDA and CDR2 SQIVND (reference sequence). Germline trimming cut 6 bases from V and 1 base from J; bases unmatched to any gene: 1. The CDR3 is 15 amino acids. CDR3 loop: CASRDRGSGANVLTF. For the CDR3, the DNA is TGTGCCAGTAGGGACAGGGGTTCTGGGGCCAACGTCCTGACTTTC.

The gene calls are TRBV5-1 and TRBJ1-3; D is uncertain. This CDR3 is built from 15 residues. The germline V and J ends were trimmed by 2 bases and 7 bases, with 16 bases remaining between them. Germline lookup yields CDR1 SGHRS and CDR2 YFSETQ. The DNA of the CDR3 is TGCGCCAGCAGCTTTTACGTCGGGGAAGGCAACACCATATATTTT. Protein product: CASSFYVGEGNTIYF.